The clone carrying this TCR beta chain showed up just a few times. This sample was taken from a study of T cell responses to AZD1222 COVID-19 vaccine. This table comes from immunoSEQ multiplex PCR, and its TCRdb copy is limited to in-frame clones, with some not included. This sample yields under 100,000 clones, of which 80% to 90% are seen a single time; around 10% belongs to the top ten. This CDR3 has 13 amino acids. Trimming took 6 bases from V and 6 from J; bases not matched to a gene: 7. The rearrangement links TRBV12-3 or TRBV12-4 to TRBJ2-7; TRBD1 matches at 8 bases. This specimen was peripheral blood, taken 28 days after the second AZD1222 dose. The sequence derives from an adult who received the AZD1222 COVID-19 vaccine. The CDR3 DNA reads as TGTGCCAGCAGCTCACAGGGGGGCCGCGAGCAGTACTTC. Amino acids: CASSSQGGREQYF.